The rows below give T cell receptor beta chains drawn from one sample of a study of beta chain features in type 1 diabetes. Profiled with immunoSEQ multiplex PCR; TCRdb holds only in-frame clones, not every one. The sample lists 450,000 or so clones, about an eighth seen once, with less than 0.06% in the top ten. What was sequenced was naive CD4+ T cells from blood. These receptors were collected from a woman in her late teens or twenties in good health. Each CDR3 is given with its conserved first and last residue. D genes are given only for firm matches. Expanded clones get a size class; other rows say once, few or many, or leave the size out.

>TRBV6-1|TRBJ1-2|-|TRBD1
CASSWDRSDGYTF
TGTGCCAGCAGTTGGGACAGGTCGGACGGCTACACCTTC
>TRBV2|TRBJ2-3|-|TRBD2
CASSLAGVLDTQYF
TGTGCCAGCAGTTTAGCGGGAGTCTTAGATACGCAGTATTTT
>TRBV15|TRBJ2-1|few|TRBD2
CATSGTSRLYNEQFF
TGTGCCACCAGTGGGACTAGCCGACTTTACAATGAGCAGTTCTTC
>TRBV28|TRBJ2-6|few|-
CASSLRGSGANVLTF
TGTGCCAGCAGTTTACGAGGGTCTGGGGCCAACGTCCTGACTTTC
>TRBV9|TRBJ2-3|few|-
CASSVGRVDWDTQYF
TGTGCCAGCAGCGTCGGAAGAGTTGACTGGGATACGCAGTATTTT
>TRBV2|TRBJ2-3|-|TRBD2
CASRLAGGTDTQYF
TGTGCCAGCAGGCTAGCGGGGGGGACAGATACGCAGTATTTT
>TRBV7-9|TRBJ1-5|-|-
CASSKDTSNQPQHF
TGTGCCAGCAGCAAAGACACTAGCAATCAGCCCCAGCATTTT
>TRBV4-1|TRBJ2-2|few|-
CASSQRRATGTGELFF
TGCGCCAGCAGCCAAAGGAGGGCTACGGGCACCGGGGAGCTGTTTTTT
>TRBV13|TRBJ1-4|few|TRBD1
CASSLLGTGTNEKLFF
TGTGCCAGCAGCTTATTGGGGACAGGAACTAATGAAAAACTGTTTTTT
>TRBV5-4|TRBJ2-7|-|-
CASSNGGISYEQYF
TGTGCCAGCAGCAATGGCGGAATTTCCTACGAGCAGTACTTC
>TRBV7-2|TRBJ2-5|-|-
CASRPGRLQETQYF
TGTGCCAGCAGACCGGGACGACTCCAAGAGACCCAGTACTTC
>TRBV5-1|TRBJ2-2|-|TRBD2
CASSLMTSRNTGELFF
TGCGCCAGCAGCTTGATGACTAGCCGGAACACCGGGGAGCTGTTTTTT
>TRBV28|TRBJ2-4|-|-
CASSLYGLAKNIQYF
TGTGCCAGCAGTTTATACGGTTTAGCCAAAAACATTCAGTACTTC
>TRBV5-1|TRBJ2-5|few|-
CASSPTRRGGETQYF
TGCGCCAGCAGCCCGACCCGGCGGGGTGGAGAGACCCAGTACTTC
>TRBV9|TRBJ2-5|few|-
CASSFGRGVETQYF
TGTGCCAGCAGCTTCGGACGGGGAGTCGAGACCCAGTACTTC
>TRBV30|TRBJ2-3|-|-
CAWLLADTQYF
TGTGCCTGGCTTCTGGCAGATACGCAGTATTTT